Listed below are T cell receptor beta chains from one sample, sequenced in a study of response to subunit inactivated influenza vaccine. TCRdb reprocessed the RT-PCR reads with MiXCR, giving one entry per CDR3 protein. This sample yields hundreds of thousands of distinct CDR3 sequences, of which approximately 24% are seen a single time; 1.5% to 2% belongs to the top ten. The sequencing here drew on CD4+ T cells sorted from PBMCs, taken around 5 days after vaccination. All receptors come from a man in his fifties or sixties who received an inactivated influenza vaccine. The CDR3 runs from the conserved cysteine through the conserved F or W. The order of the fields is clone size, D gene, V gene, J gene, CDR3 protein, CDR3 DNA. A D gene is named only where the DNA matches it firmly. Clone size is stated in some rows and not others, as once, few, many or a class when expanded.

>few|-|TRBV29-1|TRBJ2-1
CSTKGLYAQFF
TGCAGCACCAAGGGCCTATACGCGCAGTTCTTC
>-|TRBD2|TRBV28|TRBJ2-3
CASSSFTSGRLADTQYF
TGTGCCAGCAGTTCGTTCACTAGCGGGAGGCTAGCAGATACGCAGTATTTT
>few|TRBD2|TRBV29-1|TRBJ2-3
CSVVTSGRAEDTQYF
TGCAGCGTTGTGACTAGCGGGAGGGCCGAGGATACGCAGTATTTT
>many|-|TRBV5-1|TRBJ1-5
CASSQGRNQPQHF
TGCGCCAGCAGCCAGGGACGAAATCAGCCCCAGCATTTT
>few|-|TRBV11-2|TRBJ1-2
CASSSPRTATNYGYTF
TGTGCCAGCAGCTCCCCCCGGACAGCCACTAACTATGGCTACACCTTC
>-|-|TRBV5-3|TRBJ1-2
CARSLPAQNDNYGYTF
TGTGCCAGAAGCTTGCCAGCCCAAAACGACAACTATGGCTACACCTTC
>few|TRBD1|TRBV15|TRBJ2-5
CATSRDRRLPGGQETQYF
TGTGCCACCAGCAGAGATCGGAGGCTCCCAGGGGGTCAAGAGACCCAGTACTTC
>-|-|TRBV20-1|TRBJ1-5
CSARPWRGGQPQHF
TGCAGTGCTAGACCTTGGAGGGGTGGGCAGCCCCAGCATTTT
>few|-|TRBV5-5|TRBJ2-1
CASSLDATYYNEQFF
TGTGCCAGCAGCTTGGACGCGACATATTACAATGAGCAGTTCTTC
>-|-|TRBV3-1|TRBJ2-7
CASSQANYEQYF
TGTGCCAGCAGCCAGGCGAATTACGAGCAGTACTTC
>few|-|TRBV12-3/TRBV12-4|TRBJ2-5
CASARRGGETQYF
TGTGCCAGCGCGAGGAGGGGGGGGGAGACCCAGTACTTC
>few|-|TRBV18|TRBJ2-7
CASSPVGFDEQYF
TGTGCCAGCTCACCAGTAGGGTTCGACGAGCAGTACTTC
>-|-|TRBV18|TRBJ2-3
CASSPTIGGLNTQYF
TGTGCCAGCTCCCCAACGATTGGAGGGCTAAATACGCAGTATTTT
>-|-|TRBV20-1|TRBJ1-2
CSARVTGSHGYTF
TGCAGTGCTAGAGTTACAGGGTCTCATGGCTACACCTTC
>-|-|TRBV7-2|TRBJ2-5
CASSLALRQETQYF
TGTGCCAGCAGCTTAGCTCTGAGACAAGAGACCCAGTACTTC
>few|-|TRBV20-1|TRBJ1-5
CSARSIRGQPQHF
TGCAGTGCTAGATCGATTAGGGGACAGCCCCAGCATTTT
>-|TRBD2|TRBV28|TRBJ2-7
CASRSGGASYEQYF
TGTGCCAGCAGATCGGGGGGAGCCTCCTACGAGCAGTACTTC
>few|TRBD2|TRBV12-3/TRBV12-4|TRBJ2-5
CASSLSGAATQYF
TGTGCCAGCAGTCTTAGCGGGGCGGCGACCCAGTACTTC
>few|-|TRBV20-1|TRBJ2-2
CSARGAPGAGELFF
TGCAGTGCTAGAGGGGCCCCAGGTGCCGGGGAGCTGTTTTTT
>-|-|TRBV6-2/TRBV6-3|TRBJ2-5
CASSSRIQETQYF
TGTGCCAGCAGTTCGCGGATCCAAGAGACCCAGTACTTC
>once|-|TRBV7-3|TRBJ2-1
CASSLSAANEQFF
TGTGCCAGCAGCTTATCCGCAGCGAATGAGCAGTTCTTC
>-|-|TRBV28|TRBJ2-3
CASSLSLLKGGNTDTQYF
TGTGCCAGCAGTTTATCTCTCCTGAAGGGGGGGAACACAGATACGCAGTATTTT
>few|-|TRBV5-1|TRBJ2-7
CASSPRTDSYEQYF
TGCGCCAGCAGCCCCAGAACCGACAGCTACGAGCAGTACTTC
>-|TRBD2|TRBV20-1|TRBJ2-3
CSASGRLKAGGTDTQYF
TGCAGTGCTAGCGGTCGACTGAAAGCGGGAGGCACAGATACGCAGTATTTT
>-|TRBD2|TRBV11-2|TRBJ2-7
CASSLHRTSAYF
TGTGCCAGCAGTCTCCACCGGACTAGCGCCTACTTC
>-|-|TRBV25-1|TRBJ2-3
CASSDPLRDTDTQYF
TGTGCCAGCAGTGATCCCCTAAGGGACACAGATACGCAGTATTTT
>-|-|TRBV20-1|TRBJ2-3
CSARRGGPSDTQYF
TGCAGTGCCCGCCGTGGGGGGCCGTCGGATACGCAGTATTTT
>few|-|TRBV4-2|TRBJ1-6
CASSQTSGSSPLHF
TGTGCCAGCAGCCAAACTAGCGGGAGTTCACCCCTCCACTTT